The clone carrying this T cell receptor beta chain appeared many times. TCR beta CDR3 region amplification was performed from RNA transcripts. HTBI primers were the set used in a first-round RT-PCR of the TCR CDR3. TCRdb passed the multiplex PCR reads through MiXCR, listing each CDR3 protein once. The sample lists more than 150,000 distinct CDR3 sequences; over 15% were seen once. Trimming removed 7 bases from V and 6 bases from J, with 15 bases in between. The CDR3 is 13 amino acids. This sample is part of a study of T cells in Graves' hyperthyroidism and ophthalmopathy. Over 18 months, lack of ophthalmopathy progression marked Graves' hyperthyroidism as stable.

The J gene is TRBJ1-1, the V gene TRBV12-3 or TRBV12-4; D is ambiguous. The clonotype was recovered from a woman aged 50 to 60 with Graves' hyperthyroidism. Sequenced material: blood. DNA for the CDR3: TGTGCCAGCACCCCGAACCTCCTTTCTGAAGCTTTCTTT. Its protein is CASTPNLLSEAFF.